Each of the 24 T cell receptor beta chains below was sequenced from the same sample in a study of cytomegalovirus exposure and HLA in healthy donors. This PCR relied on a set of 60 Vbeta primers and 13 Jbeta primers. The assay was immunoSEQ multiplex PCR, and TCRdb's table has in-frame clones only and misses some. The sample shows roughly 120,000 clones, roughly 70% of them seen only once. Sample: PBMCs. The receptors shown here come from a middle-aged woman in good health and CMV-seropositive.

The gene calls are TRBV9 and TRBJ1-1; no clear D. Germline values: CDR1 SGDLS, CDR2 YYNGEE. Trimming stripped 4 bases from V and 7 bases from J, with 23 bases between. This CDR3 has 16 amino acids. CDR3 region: CASSPPSREWNNEAFF. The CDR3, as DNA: TGTGCCAGCAGCCCACCCAGCCGGGAATGGAATAATGAAGCTTTCTTT.

CDR3 coding DNA: TGTGCCAGCAGCCCCGCGGGACAGCGGAACTATGGCTACACCTTC. Protein product: CASSPAGQRNYGYTF. This rearrangement joins TRBV7-9 to TRBJ1-2, with TRBD1 matching over 7 bases. V trimming: 5 bases; J trimming: 2 bases; junction bases outside the gene matches: 8. The germline CDR1 and CDR2 sequences are SEHNR and FQNEAQ (reference sequence). The CDR3 is made up of 15 amino acids.

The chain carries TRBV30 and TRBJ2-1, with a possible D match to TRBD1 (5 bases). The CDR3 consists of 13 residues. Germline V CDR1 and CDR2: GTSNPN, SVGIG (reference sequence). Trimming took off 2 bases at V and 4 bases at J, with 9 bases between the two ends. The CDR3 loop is CAWSRQGYNEQFF. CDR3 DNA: TGTGCCTGGAGTAGGCAGGGTTACAATGAGCAGTTCTTC.

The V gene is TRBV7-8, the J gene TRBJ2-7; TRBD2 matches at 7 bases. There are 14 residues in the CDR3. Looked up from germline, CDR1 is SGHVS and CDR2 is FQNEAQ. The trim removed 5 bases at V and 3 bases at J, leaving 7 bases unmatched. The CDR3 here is CASSPPGLSYEQYF. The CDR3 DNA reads TGTGCCAGCAGCCCCCCGGGACTAAGCTACGAGCAGTACTTC.

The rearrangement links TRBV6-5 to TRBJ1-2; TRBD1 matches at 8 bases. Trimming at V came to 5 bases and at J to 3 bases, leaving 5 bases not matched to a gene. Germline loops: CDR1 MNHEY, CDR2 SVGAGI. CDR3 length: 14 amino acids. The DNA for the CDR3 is TGTGCCAGCAGTCGGGTACAGGGGGACTATGGCTACACCTTC. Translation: CASSRVQGDYGYTF.

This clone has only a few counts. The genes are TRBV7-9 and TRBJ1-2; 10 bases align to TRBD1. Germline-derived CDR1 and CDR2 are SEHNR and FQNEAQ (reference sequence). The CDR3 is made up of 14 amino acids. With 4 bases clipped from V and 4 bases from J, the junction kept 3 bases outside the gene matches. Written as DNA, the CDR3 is TGTGCCAGCAGCTCGACAGGGGGCGGCTATGGCTACACCTTC. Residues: CASSSTGGGYGYTF.

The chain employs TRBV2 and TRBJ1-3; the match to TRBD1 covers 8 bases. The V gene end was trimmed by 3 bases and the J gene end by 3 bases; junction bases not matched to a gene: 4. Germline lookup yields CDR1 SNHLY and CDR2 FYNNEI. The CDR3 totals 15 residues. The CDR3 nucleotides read TGTGCCAGCAGTGAGAGCAGGGGGCTTGGAAACACCATATATTTT. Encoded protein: CASSESRGLGNTIYF.

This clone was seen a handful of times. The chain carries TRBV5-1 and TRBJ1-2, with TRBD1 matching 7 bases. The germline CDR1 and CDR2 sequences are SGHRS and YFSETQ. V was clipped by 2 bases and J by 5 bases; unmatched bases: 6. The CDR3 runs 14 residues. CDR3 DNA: TGCGCCAGCAGCTTAGGGGGCCCCCTGTATGGCTACACCTTC. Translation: CASSLGGPLYGYTF.

The CDR3 nucleotides are TGCAGCGTTGCAAACACTGAAGCTTTCTTT. This gives the protein CSVANTEAFF. The V gene is TRBV29-1, the J gene TRBJ1-1; no reliable D call. The CDR3 is 10 amino acids. V shed 4 bases and J shed 2 bases, with 2 bases lying between them. CDR1 and CDR2 (germline): SQVTM, ANQGSEA.

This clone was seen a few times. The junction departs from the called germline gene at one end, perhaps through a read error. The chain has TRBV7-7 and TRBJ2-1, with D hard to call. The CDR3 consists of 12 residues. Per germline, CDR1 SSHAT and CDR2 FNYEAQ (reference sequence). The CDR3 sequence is CASSLVGGEQFF. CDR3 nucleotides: TGTGCTAGCAGCTTAGTCGGCGGTGAGCAGTTCTTC.

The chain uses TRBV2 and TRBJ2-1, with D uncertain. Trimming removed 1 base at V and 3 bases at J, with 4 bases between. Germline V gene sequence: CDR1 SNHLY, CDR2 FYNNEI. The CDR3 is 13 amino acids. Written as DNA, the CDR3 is TGTGCCAGCAGTGAAGAGAGCTACAATGAGCAGTTCTTC. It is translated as CASSEESYNEQFF.

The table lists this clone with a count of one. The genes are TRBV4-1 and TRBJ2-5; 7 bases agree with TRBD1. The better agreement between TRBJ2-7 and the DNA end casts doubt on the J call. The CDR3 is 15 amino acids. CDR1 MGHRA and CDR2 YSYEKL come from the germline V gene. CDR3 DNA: TGCGCCAGCAGCCAAAATAGGGGGCTCTCCTACGAGCAGTACTTC. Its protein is CASSQNRGLSYEQYF.

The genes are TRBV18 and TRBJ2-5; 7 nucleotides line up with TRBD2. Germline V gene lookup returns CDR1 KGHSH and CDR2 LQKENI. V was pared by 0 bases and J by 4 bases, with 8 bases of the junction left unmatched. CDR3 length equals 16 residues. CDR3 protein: CASSPPREGLGETQYF. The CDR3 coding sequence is TGTGCCAGCTCACCACCTAGGGAGGGCCTAGGAGAGACCCAGTACTTC.

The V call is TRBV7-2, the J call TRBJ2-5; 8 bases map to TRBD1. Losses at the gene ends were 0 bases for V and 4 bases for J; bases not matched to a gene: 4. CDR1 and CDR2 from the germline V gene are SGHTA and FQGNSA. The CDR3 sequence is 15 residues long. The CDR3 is CASSLAGRGRETQYF. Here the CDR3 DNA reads TGTGCCAGCAGCTTAGCGGGCAGGGGGCGAGAGACCCAGTACTTC.

CDR3 coding DNA: TGTGCCAGCAGCTTGTTTGGACAGGAACTCTATGGCTACACCTTC. Translating it yields CASSLFGQELYGYTF. The gene calls are TRBV7-9 and TRBJ1-2; 7 bases map to TRBD1. J lost 4 bases, V lost 3 bases, and 8 bases had no gene match. The CDR3 runs to 15 residues. CDR1 is SEHNR and CDR2 is FQNEAQ in the germline V gene (reference sequence).

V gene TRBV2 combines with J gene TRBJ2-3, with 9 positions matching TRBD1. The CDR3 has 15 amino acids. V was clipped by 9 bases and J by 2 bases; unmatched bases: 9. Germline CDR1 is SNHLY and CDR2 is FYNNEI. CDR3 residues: CASGPGDRDTDTQYF. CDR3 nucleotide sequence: TGTGCCAGTGGCCCCGGGGACAGGGACACAGATACGCAGTATTTT.

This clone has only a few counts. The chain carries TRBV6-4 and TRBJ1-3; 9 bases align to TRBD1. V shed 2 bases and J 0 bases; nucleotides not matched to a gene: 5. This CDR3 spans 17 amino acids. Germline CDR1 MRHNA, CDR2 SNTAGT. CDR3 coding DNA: TGTGCCAGCAGTGACCCCGGACAGGGGAACTCTGGAAACACCATATATTTT. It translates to CASSDPGQGNSGNTIYF.

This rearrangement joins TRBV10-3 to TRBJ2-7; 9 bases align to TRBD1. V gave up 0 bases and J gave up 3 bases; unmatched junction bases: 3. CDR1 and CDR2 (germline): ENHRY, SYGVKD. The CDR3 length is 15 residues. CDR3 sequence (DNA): TGTGCCATCAGTGAGTCCGGGACAGGGCTCTACGAGCAGTACTTC. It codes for CAISESGTGLYEQYF.

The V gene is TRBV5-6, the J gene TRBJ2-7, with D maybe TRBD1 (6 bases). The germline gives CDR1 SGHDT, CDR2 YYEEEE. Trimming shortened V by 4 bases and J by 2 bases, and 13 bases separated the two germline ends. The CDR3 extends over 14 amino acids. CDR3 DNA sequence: TGTGCCAGCAGCGGGGGACACCTAGCCTACGAGCAGTACTTC. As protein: CASSGGHLAYEQYF.

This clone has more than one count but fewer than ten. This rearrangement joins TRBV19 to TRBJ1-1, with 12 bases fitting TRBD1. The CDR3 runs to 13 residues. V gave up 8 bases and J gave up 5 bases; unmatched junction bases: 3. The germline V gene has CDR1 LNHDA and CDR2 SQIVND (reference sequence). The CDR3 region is CASWDRGHTEAFF. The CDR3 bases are TGTGCCAGTTGGGACAGGGGGCATACTGAAGCTTTCTTT.

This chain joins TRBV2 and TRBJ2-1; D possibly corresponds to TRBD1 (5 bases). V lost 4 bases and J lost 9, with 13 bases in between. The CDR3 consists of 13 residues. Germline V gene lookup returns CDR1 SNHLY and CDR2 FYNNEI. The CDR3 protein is CASSGQQSAEQFF. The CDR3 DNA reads TGTGCCAGCAGTGGACAGCAATCGGCTGAGCAGTTCTTC.

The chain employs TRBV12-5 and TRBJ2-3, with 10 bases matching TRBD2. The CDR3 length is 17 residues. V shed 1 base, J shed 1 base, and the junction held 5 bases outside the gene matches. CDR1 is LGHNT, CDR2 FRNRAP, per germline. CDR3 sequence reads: CASGLGSSGRRTDTQYF. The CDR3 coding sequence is TGTGCTAGTGGTTTGGGTAGTAGCGGGAGGCGCACAGATACGCAGTATTTT.

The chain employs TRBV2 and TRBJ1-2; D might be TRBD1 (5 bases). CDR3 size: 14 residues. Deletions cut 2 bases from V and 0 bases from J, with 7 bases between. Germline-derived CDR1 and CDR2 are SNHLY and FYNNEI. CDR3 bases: TGTGCCAGCAGTGAATGGGGCGCTAACTATGGCTACACCTTC. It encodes CASSEWGANYGYTF.

The DNA for the CDR3 is TGTGCCAGCAGCGTAGCCCCAGGGGTGAAGGAGCAGTTCTTC. This encodes CASSVAPGVKEQFF. The chain is built from TRBV9 and TRBJ2-1; maybe TRBD1 (6 bases). Germline loops: CDR1 SGDLS, CDR2 YYNGEE. Trimming removed 0 bases from V and 10 bases from J, with 14 bases in between. CDR3 length equals 14 residues.